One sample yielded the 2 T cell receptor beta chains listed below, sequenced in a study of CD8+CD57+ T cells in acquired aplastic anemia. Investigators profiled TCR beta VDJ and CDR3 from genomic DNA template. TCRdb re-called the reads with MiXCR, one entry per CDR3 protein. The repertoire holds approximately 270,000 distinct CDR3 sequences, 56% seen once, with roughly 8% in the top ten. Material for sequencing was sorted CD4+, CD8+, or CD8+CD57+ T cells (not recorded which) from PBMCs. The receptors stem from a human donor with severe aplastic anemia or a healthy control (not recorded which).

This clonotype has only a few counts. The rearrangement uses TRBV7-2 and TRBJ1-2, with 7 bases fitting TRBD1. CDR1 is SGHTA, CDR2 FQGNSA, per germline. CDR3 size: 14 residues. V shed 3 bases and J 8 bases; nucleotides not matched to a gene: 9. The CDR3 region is CASSFRRDSRGYTF. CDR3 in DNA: TGTGCCAGCAGCTTCCGTCGGGACAGTAGGGGCTACACCTTC.

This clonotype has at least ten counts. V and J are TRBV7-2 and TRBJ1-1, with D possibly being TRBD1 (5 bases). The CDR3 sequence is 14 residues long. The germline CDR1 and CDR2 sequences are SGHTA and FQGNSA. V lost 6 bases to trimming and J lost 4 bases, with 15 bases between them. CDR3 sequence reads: CASRQTAWSTEAFF. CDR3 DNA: TGTGCCAGCAGACAGACAGCTTGGAGCACTGAAGCTTTCTTT.